This is a list of T cell receptor beta chains from one sample in a study of T cell repertoires in cytomegalovirus infection. TCRdb processed the reads anew with MiXCR; each CDR3 protein has one entry. Here the sample spans more than 55,000 distinct CDR3 sequences, approximately 22% being singletons. These receptors have no identified antigens. The starting material was CD8+ T cells from cultured PBMCs, obtained from culture after CMV antigen stimulation. These receptors were taken from a human donor in good health (CMV status not recorded). Some clones in this sample may be carry-over from other donors' samples. Each CDR3 is given with its conserved first and last residue. Fields, in order: V gene, CDR3 length, J gene, CDR3 protein.

>TRBV20-1|13|TRBJ1-5
CSARKTENQPQHF
>TRBV7-3|13|TRBJ2-1
CASSGDFGGSQFF
>TRBV9|16|TRBJ1-1
CASSGGTGHTNTEAFF
>TRBV7-9|13|TRBJ2-5
CASSLESSPAQYF
>TRBV6-5|17|TRBJ1-1
CASSYSITGHQNTEAFF
>TRBV7-2|15|TRBJ2-5
CASSLVEVGGPLGYF
>TRBV7-6|15|TRBJ1-2
CASSPGGGRNYGYTF
>TRBV11-2|19|TRBJ2-3
CASSLVGGWTSASTDTQYF
>TRBV6-5|11|TRBJ2-7
CASSSNYEQYF
>TRBV12-3/TRBV12-4|13|TRBJ2-4
CASSFATRDIQYF
>TRBV7-6|17|TRBJ1-1
CASSSPGTVLQNTEAFF
>TRBV13|16|TRBJ2-1
CASSLGGTGGLWEQFF
>TRBV7-9|16|TRBJ2-7
CASSLVGQLAYYEQYF
>TRBV7-9|16|TRBJ2-2
CASSPSAGGLLGELFF
>TRBV7-2|16|TRBJ1-1
CASSPGGGLLYTEAFF
>TRBV6-2/TRBV6-3|14|TRBJ2-7
CATAAGTYSYEQYF
>TRBV7-9|14|TRBJ2-7
CASSSGTGDDEQYF
>TRBV9|13|TRBJ2-5
CASSTRGQETQYF
>TRBV28|14|TRBJ1-5
CATLDRGVYQPQHF
>TRBV12-3/TRBV12-4|15|TRBJ1-2
CASSFGSGGSYGYTF
>TRBV7-8|14|TRBJ1-1
CASSLGQGIAEAFF
>TRBV7-9|14|TRBJ2-1
CASSSSGSYNEQFF
>TRBV7-8|18|TRBJ2-3
CASSLPDGGGRAPDTQYF
>TRBV12-3/TRBV12-4|15|TRBJ1-2
CASSYRDRVYNGYTF
>TRBV6-6|16|TRBJ1-5
CASSYFGQGSNQPQHF
>TRBV7-6|14|TRBJ1-2
CASSSGSANYGYTF
>TRBV27|14|TRBJ1-2
CASSLIQGHYGYTF
>TRBV7-9|13|TRBJ1-1
CASRTGMNTEAFF
>TRBV7-6|15|TRBJ2-1
CASSLRTVGDNEQFF
>TRBV4-1|14|TRBJ2-1
CASSQERRNNEQFF
>TRBV20-1|14|TRBJ2-3
CSAKGTGDADTQYF
>TRBV7-2|14|TRBJ1-2
CASLGWSTDYGYTF
>TRBV14|13|TRBJ1-1
CASSQWEATEAFF
>TRBV7-8|14|TRBJ2-3
CASRFRGARDTQYF
>TRBV7-2|13|TRBJ2-7
CASSWTGFDEQYF
>TRBV6-2/TRBV6-3|15|TRBJ2-5
CASSGGASYQETQYF
>TRBV4-1|17|TRBJ1-5
CASSQSPSEQSNQPQHF
>TRBV6-6|14|TRBJ2-7
CASSYGESSYEQYF
>TRBV12-3/TRBV12-4|16|TRBJ1-2
CASSGGGEGSNYGYTF
>TRBV4-2|16|TRBJ2-5
CASSSGPAGGGETQYF
>TRBV5-6|13|TRBJ1-5
CASSLGGSQPQHF